This T cell receptor (beta chain) was documented in a study of T cell repertoires in cytomegalovirus infection. Study-wide background: Recently described HLA-C-restricted plus well-studied HLA-B-restricted CMV epitopes were used. It can be stated that public TCR beta signatures indicated CMV infection as well as a matching HLA type. Study-level points and caveats: Across the ex vivo response, the dominant clonotypes were HLA-C-restricted CMV-specific TCR beta clonotypes. Individuals carrying CMV plus the relevant HLA were identified by cumulative frequency of public TCR beta families.

Germline trimming cut 6 bases from V and 7 bases from J; bases unmatched to any gene: 4. CDR1 SNHLY and CDR2 FYNNEI come from the germline V gene. The CDR3 sequence is 15 residues long. TCRdb called the reads again in MiXCR, with one record for every CDR3 protein. Of approximately 990,000 distinct CDR3 sequences in the sample, 30% to 40% are singletons; the top ten hold over 12%. Comment on this clonotype: The antigen is not known.

This material consisted of cultured CD8+ T cells from PBMCs, taken from culture after CMV antigen stimulation. This sequence joins TRBV2 and TRBJ2-2; the match to TRBD2 covers 14 bases. The source of this sequence is a human donor in good health (CMV status not recorded). Some clones in this sample may be carry-over from other donors' samples. CDR3 DNA: TGTGCCAGCAGCCCGGGACTAGCGGGAGACGGGGAGCTGTTTTTT. This codes for CASSPGLAGDGELFF.